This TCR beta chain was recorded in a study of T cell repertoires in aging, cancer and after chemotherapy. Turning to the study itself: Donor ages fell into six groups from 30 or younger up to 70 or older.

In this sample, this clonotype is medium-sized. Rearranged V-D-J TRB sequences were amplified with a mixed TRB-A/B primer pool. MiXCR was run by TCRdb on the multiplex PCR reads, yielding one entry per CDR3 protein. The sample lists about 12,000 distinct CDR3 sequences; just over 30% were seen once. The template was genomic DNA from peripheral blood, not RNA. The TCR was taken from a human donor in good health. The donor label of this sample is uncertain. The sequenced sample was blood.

This chain's CDR3 is CASRLAGAGNTGELFF. DNA for the CDR3: TGTGCCAGCCGACTAGCGGGGGCCGGGAACACCGGGGAGCTGTTTTTT. The genes are TRBV18 and TRBJ2-2; 12 bases map to TRBD2. This CDR3 has 16 amino acids. Germline CDR1 is KGHSH and CDR2 is LQKENI. The V gene end was trimmed by 8 bases and the J gene end by 1 base; junction bases not matched to a gene: 5.